The sample holds a few counts of the clone carrying this T cell receptor beta chain. The target antigen is unknown. The data were taken from a study of spatial heterogeneity in lung cancer. Study in general: In tumor regions, TCR transcript counts tracked strongly with a T cell module score from matched bulk RNA-seq.

V lost 1 base to trimming and J lost 3 bases, with 3 bases between them. Germline V gene data show CDR1 as SSHAT and CDR2 as FNYEAQ (reference sequence). The CDR3 spans 13 residues. MiXCR, applied by TCRdb to the 5' RACE reads, yields one record per CDR3 protein. The table lists about 5,100 distinct CDR3 sequences, 7% to 8% of them singletons. Study-wide findings and caveats: The number of expanded tumor alpha and beta chains correlated with mutation number.

The time point was: sample taken at primary tumor resection. This material consisted of lung tumor tissue, taken at surgery. This clonotype was obtained from a female donor with early-stage non-small cell lung cancer. The gene calls are TRBV7-7 and TRBJ2-2; D gene ambiguous. The CDR3 sequence: CASSLVYTGELFF. CDR3 coding DNA: TGTGCCAGCAGCTTAGTTTACACCGGGGAGCTGTTTTTT.